Sequencing of this T cell receptor beta chain was carried out in a study of human T cells and chemical hapten exposure. Overall study: From small differences in pooled library volume came most of the variation in per-sample TCR yields.

Study-wide results and limits: Donors were affected by alopecia, so their immune reaction might vary from that of healthy individuals.

Time point specified: patch test 2, 6 weeks after DPC sensitization. Indicated treatment: therapeutic diphenylcyclopropenone sensitization with weekly scalp DPC. Blood, whole and unfractionated, served as the source for total RNA extraction. During construction of the library, unique molecular identifiers were attached to individual cDNA molecules for quantitative, reproducible TCR counting. MiXCR, applied by TCRdb to the RACE reads, yields one record per CDR3 protein. The sample has tens of thousands of distinct CDR3 sequences; 8.5% to 10% are singletons. This clonotype has ten or more counts. Its antigen remains unidentified. Looked up from germline, CDR1 is ENHRY and CDR2 is SYGVKD. J was trimmed by 8 bases and V by 6 bases; bases with no gene match: 11. The CDR3 loop spans 15 amino acids.

The receptor was derived from a woman aged 25 to 39 with alopecia areata. Some clones in this sample may be carry-over from other donors' samples. The chain has TRBV10-3 and TRBJ2-1, with 9 positions matching TRBD1. The sample was whole blood, taken in connection with sensitization to the hapten diphenylcyclopropenone (DPC). CDR3 sequence reads: CAIRFRDRASDEQFF. Here the CDR3 DNA reads TGTGCCATCAGATTCCGGGACAGGGCATCGGATGAGCAGTTCTTC.